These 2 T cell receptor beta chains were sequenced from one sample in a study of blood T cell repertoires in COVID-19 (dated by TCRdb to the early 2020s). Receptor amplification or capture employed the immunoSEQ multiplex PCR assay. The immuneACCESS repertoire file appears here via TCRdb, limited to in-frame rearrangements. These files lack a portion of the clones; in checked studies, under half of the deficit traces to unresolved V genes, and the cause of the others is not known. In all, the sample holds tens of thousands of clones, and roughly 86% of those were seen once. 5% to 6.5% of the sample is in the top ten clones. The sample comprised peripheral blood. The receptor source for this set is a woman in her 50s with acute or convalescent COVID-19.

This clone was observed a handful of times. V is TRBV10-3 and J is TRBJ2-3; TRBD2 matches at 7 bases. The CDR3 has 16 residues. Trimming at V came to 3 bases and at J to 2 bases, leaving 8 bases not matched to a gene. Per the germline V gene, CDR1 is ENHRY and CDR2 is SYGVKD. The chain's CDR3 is CAISDRGGGHTDTQYF. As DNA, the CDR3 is TGTGCCATCAGTGACCGGGGCGGGGGTCACACAGATACGCAGTATTTT.

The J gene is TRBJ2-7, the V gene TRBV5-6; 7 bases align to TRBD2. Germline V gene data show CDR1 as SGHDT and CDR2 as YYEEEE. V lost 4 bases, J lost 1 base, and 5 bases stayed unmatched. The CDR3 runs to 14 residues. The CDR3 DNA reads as TGTGCCAGCAGCGCCGCCGGGGGGTCCTACGAGCAGTACTTC. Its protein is CASSAAGGSYEQYF.